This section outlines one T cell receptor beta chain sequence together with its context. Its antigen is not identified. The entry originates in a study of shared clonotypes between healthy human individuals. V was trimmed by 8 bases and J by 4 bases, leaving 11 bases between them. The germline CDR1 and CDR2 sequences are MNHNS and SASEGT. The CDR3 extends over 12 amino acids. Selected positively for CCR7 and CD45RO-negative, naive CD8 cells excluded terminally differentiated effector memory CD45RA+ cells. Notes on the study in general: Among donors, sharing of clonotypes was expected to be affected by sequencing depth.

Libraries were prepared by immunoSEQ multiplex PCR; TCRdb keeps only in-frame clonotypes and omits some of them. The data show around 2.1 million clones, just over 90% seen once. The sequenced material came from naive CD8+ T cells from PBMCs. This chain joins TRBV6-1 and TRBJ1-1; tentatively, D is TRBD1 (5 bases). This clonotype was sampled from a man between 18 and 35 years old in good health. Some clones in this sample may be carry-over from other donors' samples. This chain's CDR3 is CASGGGSTEAFF. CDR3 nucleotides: TGTGCCAGCGGGGGAGGTTCCACTGAAGCTTTCTTT.